This TCR beta chain is from a study of T cell repertoires in cytomegalovirus infection. TCRdb processed the reads anew with MiXCR; each CDR3 protein has one entry. Found here are around 310,000 distinct CDR3 sequences, 29% of them singletons; the top ten hold 20%. This clonotype was recorded a few times. What it binds is unknown. Germline CDR1 SEHNR, CDR2 FQNEAQ (reference sequence). V lost 8 bases, J lost 6 bases, and 14 bases lay in between. The CDR3 length is 12 residues. This chain uses TRBV7-9 with TRBJ2-7; a possible D gene is TRBD2 (7 bases). The receptor's source is a human donor in good health (CMV status not recorded). Some clones in this sample may be carry-over from other donors' samples. The sequenced sample was cultured PBMCs, obtained from culture after CMV antigen stimulation. CDR3 loop: CASRKGGSEQYF. The DNA for the CDR3 is TGTGCCAGCCGAAAGGGGGGGAGCGAGCAGTACTTC.